The source of this T cell receptor (beta chain) is a study of early T cells in non-severe SARS-CoV-2 infection. About the study: Unsorted whole blood bulk RNA was sequenced, with unpaired chains.

This CDR3 is built from 14 residues. CDR1 is DFQATT and CDR2 is SNEGSKA in the germline V gene (reference sequence). V was pared by 2 bases and J by 1 base, with 11 bases between. This clonotype appeared many times. Its antigen is as yet unknown. Tagging with unique molecular identifiers was applied to individual cDNA molecules. TCRdb redid the calling of the 5' RACE reads with MiXCR, one entry per CDR3 protein. The profile shows about 46,000 distinct CDR3 sequences, over 5% of them singletons. Findings and limits, study-wide: VDJdb matching favored anti-spike CD8 responses, missing private and CD4 specificities.

Specimen: whole blood, collected at baseline. The TCR comes from an adult who was a healthcare worker with PCR-confirmed SARS-CoV-2 infection or an uninfected control (not recorded which). This chain connects TRBV20-1 to TRBJ2-5; D may be TRBD2 (5 bases). The CDR3 region is CSARSARAQETQYF. The DNA for the CDR3 is TGCAGTGCTAGATCAGCGCGGGCCCAAGAGACCCAGTACTTC.